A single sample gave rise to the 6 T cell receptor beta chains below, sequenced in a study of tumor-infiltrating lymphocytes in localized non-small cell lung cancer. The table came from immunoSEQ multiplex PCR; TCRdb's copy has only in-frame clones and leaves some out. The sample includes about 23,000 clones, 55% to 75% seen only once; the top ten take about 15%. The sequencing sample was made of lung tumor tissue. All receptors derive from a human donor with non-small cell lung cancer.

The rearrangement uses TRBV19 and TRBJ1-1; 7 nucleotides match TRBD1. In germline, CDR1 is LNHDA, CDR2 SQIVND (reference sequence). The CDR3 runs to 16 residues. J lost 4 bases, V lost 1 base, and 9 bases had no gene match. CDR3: CASSIANRGPTTEAFF. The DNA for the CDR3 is TGTGCCAGTAGTATAGCTAACAGGGGTCCAACCACTGAAGCTTTCTTT. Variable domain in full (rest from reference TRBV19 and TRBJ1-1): DGGITQSPKYLFRKEGQNVTLSCEQNLNHDAMYWYRQDPGQGLRLIYYSQIVNDFQKGDIAEGYSVSREKKESFPLTVTSAQKNPTAFYLCASSIANRGPTTEAFFGQGTRLTVV.

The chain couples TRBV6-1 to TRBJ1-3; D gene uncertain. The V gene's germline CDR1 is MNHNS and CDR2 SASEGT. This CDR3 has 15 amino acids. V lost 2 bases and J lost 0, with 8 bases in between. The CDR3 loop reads CASSERRVSGNTIYF. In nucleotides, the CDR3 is TGTGCCAGCAGTGAAAGGCGGGTCTCTGGAAACACCATATATTTT.

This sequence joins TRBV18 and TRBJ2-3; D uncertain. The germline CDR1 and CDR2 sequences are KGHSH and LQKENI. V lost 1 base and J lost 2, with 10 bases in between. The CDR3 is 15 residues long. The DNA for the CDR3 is TGTGCCAGCTCACCACGCCCAGGCTTCACAGATACGCAGTATTTT. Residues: CASSPRPGFTDTQYF.

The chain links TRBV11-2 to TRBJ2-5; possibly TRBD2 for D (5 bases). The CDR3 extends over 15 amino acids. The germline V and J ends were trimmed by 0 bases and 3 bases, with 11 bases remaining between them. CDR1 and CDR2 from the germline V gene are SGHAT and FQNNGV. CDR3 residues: CASSLDHGVKETQYF. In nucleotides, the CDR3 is TGTGCCAGCAGCTTAGATCACGGGGTTAAAGAGACCCAGTACTTC.

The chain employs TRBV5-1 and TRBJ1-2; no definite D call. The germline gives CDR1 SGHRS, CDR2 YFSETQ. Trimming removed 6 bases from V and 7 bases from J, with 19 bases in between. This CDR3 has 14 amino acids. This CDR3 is CASTPGRVASGYTF. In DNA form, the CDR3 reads TGCGCCAGCACCCCGGGCCGGGTGGCGTCTGGCTACACCTTC.

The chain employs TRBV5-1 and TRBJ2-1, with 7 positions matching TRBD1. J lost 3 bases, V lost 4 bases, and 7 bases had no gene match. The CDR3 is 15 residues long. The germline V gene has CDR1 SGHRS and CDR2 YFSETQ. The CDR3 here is CASSRTGENYNEQFF. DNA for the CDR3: TGCGCCAGCAGCCGAACAGGGGAAAACTACAATGAGCAGTTCTTC.